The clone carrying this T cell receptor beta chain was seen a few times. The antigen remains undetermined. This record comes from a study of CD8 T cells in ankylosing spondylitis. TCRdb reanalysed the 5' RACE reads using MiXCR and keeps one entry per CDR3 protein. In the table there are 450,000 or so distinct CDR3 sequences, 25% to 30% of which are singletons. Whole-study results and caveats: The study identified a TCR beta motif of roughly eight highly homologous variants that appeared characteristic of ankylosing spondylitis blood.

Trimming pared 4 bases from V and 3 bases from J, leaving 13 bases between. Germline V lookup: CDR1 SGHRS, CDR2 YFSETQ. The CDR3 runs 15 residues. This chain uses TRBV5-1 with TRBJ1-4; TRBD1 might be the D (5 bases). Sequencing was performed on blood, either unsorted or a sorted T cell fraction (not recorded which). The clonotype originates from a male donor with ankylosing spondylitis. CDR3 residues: CASSKNRLPNEKLFF. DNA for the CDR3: TGCGCCAGCAGCAAGAACAGGCTCCCTAATGAAAAACTGTTTTTT.